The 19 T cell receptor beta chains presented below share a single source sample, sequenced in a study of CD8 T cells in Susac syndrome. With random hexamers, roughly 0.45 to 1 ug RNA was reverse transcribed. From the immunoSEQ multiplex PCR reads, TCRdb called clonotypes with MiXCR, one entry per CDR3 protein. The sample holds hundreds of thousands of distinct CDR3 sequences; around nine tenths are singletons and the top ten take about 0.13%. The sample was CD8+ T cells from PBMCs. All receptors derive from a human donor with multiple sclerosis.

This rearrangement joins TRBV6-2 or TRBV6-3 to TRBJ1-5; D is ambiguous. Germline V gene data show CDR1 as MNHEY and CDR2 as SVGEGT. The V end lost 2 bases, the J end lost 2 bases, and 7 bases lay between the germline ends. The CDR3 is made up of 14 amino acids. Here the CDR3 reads CASSYLSGNQPQHF. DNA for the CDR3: TGTGCCAGCAGTTACCTTAGCGGCAATCAGCCCCAGCATTTT.

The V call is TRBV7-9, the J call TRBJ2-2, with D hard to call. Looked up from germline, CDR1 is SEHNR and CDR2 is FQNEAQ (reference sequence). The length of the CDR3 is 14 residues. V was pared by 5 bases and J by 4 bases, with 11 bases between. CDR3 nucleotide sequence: TGTGCCAGCAGCACCGGATTACTCACCGGGGAGCTGTTTTTT. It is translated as CASSTGLLTGELFF.

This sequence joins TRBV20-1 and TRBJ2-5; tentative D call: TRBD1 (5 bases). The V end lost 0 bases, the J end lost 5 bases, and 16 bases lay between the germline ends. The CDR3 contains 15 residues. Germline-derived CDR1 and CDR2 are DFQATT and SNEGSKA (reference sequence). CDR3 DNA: TGCAGTGCTAGAGATTTTGGCTACCCAGGGGAGACCCAGTACTTC. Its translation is CSARDFGYPGETQYF.

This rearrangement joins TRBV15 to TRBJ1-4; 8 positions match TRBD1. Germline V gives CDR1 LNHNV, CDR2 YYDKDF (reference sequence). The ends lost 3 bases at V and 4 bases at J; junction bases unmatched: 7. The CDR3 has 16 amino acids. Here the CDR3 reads CATSRVFDRGNEKLFF. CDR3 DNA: TGTGCCACCAGCAGGGTCTTCGACAGGGGTAATGAAAAACTGTTTTTT. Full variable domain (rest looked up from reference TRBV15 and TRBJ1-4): DAMVIQNPRYQVTQFGKPVTLSCSQTLNHNVMYWYQQKSSQAPKLLFHYYDKDFNNEADTPDNFQSRRPNTSFCFLDIRSPGLGDTAMYLCATSRVFDRGNEKLFFGSGTQLSVL.

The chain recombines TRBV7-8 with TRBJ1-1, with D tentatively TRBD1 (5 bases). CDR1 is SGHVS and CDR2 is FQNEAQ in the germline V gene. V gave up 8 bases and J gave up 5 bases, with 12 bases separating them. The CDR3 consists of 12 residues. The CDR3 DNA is TGTGCCAGCCGCAGGGCGATTACTGAAGCTTTCTTT. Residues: CASRRAITEAFF.

In nucleotides, the CDR3 is TGTGCCTGGAATCGGGACGGGAAGTACAATGAGCAGTTCTTC. It encodes CAWNRDGKYNEQFF. The chain recombines TRBV30 with TRBJ2-1; D possibly uses TRBD1 or TRBD2 (5 bases each). Germline values: CDR1 GTSNPN, CDR2 SVGIG (reference sequence). The V and J ends lost 4 bases and 4 bases respectively, with 14 bases between them. CDR3 length: 14 residues.

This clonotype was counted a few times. CDR3 protein: CASSLPGANTGELFF. CDR3 nucleotide sequence: TGTGCCAGCAGCCTCCCGGGGGCGAACACCGGGGAGCTGTTTTTT. The J gene is TRBJ2-2, the V gene TRBV3-1, with D possibly being TRBD2 (6 bases). The CDR3 is 15 amino acids. Germline V gene lookup returns CDR1 LGHDT and CDR2 YNNKEL (reference sequence). V was trimmed by 4 bases and J by 0 bases, leaving 9 bases between them. Combining the CDR3 with reference TRBV3-1 and TRBJ2-2 gives the whole variable domain DTAVSQTPKYLVTQMGNDKSIKCEQNLGHDTMYWYKQDSKKFLKIMFSYNNKELIINETVPNRFSPKSPDKAHLNLHINSLELGDSAVYFCASSLPGANTGELFFGEGSRLTVL.

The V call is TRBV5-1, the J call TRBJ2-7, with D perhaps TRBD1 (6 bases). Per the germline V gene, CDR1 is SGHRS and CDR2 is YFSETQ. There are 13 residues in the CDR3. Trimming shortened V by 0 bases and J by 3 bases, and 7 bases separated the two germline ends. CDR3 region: CASSLVTGYEQYF. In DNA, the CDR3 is TGCGCCAGCAGCTTGGTGACAGGCTACGAGCAGTACTTC.

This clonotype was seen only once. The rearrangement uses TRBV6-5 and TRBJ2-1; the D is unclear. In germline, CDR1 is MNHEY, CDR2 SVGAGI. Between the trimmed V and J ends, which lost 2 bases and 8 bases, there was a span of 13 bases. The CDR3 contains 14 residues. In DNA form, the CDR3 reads TGTGCCAGCAGTTACCAGGCGGACCGGGATGAGCAGTTCTTC. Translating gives CASSYQADRDEQFF.

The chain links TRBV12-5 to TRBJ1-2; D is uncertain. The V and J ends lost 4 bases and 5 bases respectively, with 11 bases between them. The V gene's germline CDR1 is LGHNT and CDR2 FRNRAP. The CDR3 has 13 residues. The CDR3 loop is CASGSYRVYGYTF. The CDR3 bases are TGTGCTAGTGGTTCCTATCGGGTATATGGCTACACCTTC.

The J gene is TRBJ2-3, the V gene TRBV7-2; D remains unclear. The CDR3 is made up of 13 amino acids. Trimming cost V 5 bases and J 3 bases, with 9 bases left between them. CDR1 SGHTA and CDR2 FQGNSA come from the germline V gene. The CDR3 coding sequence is TGTGCCAGCAGCCCGTGGCCTACAGATACGCAGTATTTT. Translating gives CASSPWPTDTQYF.

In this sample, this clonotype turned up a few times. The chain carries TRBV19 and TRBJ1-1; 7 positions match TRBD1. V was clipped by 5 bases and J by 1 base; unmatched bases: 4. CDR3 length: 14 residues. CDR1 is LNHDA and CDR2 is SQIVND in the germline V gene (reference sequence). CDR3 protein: CASSPGTANTEAFF. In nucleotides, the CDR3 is TGTGCCAGTAGTCCCGGGACAGCGAACACTGAAGCTTTCTTT.

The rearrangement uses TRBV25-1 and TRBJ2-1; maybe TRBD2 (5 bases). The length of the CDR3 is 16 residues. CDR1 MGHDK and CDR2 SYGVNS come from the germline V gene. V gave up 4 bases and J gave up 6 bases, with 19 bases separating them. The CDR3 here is CASSAPYGVVVNEQFF. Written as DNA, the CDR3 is TGTGCCAGCAGTGCCCCTTACGGGGTGGTGGTCAATGAGCAGTTCTTC.

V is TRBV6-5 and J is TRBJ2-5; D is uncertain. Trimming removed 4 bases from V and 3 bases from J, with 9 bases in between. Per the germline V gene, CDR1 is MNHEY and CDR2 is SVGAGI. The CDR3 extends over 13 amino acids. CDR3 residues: CASSSQEKETQYF. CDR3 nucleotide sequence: TGTGCCAGCAGTTCGCAGGAGAAAGAGACCCAGTACTTC.

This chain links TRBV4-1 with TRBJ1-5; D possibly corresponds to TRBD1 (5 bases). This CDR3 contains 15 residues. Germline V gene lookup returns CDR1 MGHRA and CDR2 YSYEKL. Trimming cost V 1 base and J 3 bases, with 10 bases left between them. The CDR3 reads CASSQVGAVNQPQHF. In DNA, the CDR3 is TGCGCCAGCAGCCAAGTAGGGGCCGTCAATCAGCCCCAGCATTTT.

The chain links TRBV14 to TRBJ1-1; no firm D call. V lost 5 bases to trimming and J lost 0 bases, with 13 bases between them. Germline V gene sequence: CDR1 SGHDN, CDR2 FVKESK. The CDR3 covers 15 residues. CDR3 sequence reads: CASSDASPMNTEAFF. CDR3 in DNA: TGTGCCAGCAGCGACGCCTCACCGATGAACACTGAAGCTTTCTTT.

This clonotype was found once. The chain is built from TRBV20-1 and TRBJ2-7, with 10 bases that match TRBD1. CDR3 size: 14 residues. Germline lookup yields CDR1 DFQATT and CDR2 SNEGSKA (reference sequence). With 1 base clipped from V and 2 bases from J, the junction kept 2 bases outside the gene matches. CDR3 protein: CSARGGTGAYEQYF. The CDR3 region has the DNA TGCAGTGCTAGAGGGGGGACAGGGGCCTACGAGCAGTACTTC.

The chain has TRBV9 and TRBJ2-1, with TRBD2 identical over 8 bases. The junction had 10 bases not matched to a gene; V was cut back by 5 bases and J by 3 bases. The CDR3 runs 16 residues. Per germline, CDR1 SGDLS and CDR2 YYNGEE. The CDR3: CASSEEGLAGYNEQFF. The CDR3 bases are TGTGCCAGCAGTGAGGAGGGCCTAGCGGGCTACAATGAGCAGTTCTTC.

CDR3 nucleotide sequence: TGTGCAAGTCGCTTCTCTGACAGGGAAGGGACTGAAGCTTTCTTT. Its translation: CASRFSDREGTEAFF. This sequence joins TRBV12-2 and TRBJ1-1; the D call in the table, TRBD1, was not verified against the DNA. TRBV12-2 is described as a pseudogene. CDR3 size: 15 residues.